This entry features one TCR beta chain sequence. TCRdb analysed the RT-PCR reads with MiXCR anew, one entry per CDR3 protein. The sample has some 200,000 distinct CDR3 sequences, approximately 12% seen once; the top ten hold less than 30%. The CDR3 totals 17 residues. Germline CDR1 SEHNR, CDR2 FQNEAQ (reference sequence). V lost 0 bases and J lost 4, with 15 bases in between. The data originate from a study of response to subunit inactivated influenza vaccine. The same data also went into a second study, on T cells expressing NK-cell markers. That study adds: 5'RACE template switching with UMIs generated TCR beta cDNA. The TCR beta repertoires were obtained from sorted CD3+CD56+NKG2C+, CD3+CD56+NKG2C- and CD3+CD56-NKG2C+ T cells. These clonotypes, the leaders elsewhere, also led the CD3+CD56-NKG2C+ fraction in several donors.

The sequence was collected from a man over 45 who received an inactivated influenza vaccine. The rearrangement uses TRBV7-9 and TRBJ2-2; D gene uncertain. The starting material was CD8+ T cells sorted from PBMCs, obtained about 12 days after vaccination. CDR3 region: CASSLARSTGSTGELFF. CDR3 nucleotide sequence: TGTGCCAGCAGCTTAGCGCGGAGTACGGGTAGCACCGGGGAGCTGTTTTTT. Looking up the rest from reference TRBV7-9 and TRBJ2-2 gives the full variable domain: DTGVSQNPRHKITKRGQNVTFRCDPISEHNRLYWYRQTLGQGPEFLTYFQNEAQLEKSRLLSDRFSAERPKGSFSTLEIQRTEQGDSAMYLCASSLARSTGSTGELFFGEGSRLTVL.